This T cell receptor (beta chain) is from a study of blood T cell repertoires in COVID-19. Libraries were prepared by immunoSEQ multiplex PCR; TCRdb keeps only in-frame clonotypes and omits some of them. The sample carries around 300,000 clones, roughly 90% recorded once. The study recruited people aged about 18 to 90 years across some 23 US areas. This CDR3 has 15 amino acids. Germline V gives CDR1 LGHNT, CDR2 FRNRAP. V was clipped by 3 bases and J by 10 bases, with 19 bases between them. This TCR was recovered from a woman between 18 and 29 years old with acute COVID-19. The sample was PBMCs or T cells enriched from blood (not recorded which). The genes are TRBV12-5 and TRBJ2-1, with D possibly being TRBD2 (5 bases). CDR3 residues: CASGFGPPREQEQFF. CDR3 coding DNA: TGTGCTAGTGGTTTTGGTCCCCCAAGGGAGCAGGAGCAGTTCTTC.